The rows below give T cell receptor beta chains drawn from one sample of a study of shared clonotypes between healthy human individuals. Assay used: immunoSEQ multiplex PCR; TCRdb lists only in-frame clones, some missing. Of hundreds of thousands of clones in the sample, more than 95% are singletons; the top ten hold roughly 0.05%. Material: naive CD4+ T cells sorted from blood. Receptors originate from a woman aged 30 to 39 in good health. Both conserved end residues are part of each CDR3. A D gene is named only where the DNA matches it firmly. Size is stated for part of the rows, as once, few or many counts, or as a class when the clone is expanded.

D,J,V,size,DNA,CDR3
.,TRBJ1-5,TRBV6-1,.,TGTGCCAGCAGTCCGACAAGGCGGGGGCCCCAGCATTTT,CASSPTRRGPQHF
.,TRBJ1-2,TRBV5-1,.,TGCGCCAGCAGCTTGGGGACAGCTAACTATGGCTACACCTTC,CASSLGTANYGYTF
TRBD1,TRBJ2-7,TRBV18,.,TGTGCCAGCTCGGAGACAGGGGTCGGGCAGTACTTC,CASSETGVGQYF
TRBD2,TRBJ2-1,TRBV28,.,TGTGCCAGCAGCCCGCCGGGACTAGCGGGGGACAATGAGCAGTTCTTC,CASSPPGLAGDNEQFF
TRBD1,TRBJ1-1,TRBV28,.,TGTGCCAGCAACAACCTACAGGGGGCAAGTACTGAAGCTTTCTTT,CASNNLQGASTEAFF
.,TRBJ2-2,TRBV5-1,few,TGCGCCAGCAGCTTGGGACAGCCGAACACCGGGGAGCTGTTTTTT,CASSLGQPNTGELFF
TRBD1,TRBJ2-5,TRBV6-1,.,TGTGCCAGCCTATACAGGGGAGAGACCCAGTACTTC,CASLYRGETQYF
TRBD1,TRBJ1-2,TRBV5-1,.,TGCGCCAGCGACCCGGGACAGGGGGTTGATGGCTACACCTTC,CASDPGQGVDGYTF
TRBD2,TRBJ2-1,TRBV19,.,TGTGCCAGTAGTTCCAGAGGCGGGAGACTAGCGGGAGCCGGGGGGAAAAATGAGCAGTTCTTC,CASSSRGGRLAGAGGKNEQFF
.,TRBJ1-3,TRBV18,.,TGTGCCAGCTCACCAGTCCCGGGGGCCGCAAACACCATATATTTT,CASSPVPGAANTIYF
.,TRBJ1-5,TRBV6-1,.,TGTGCCAGCAGTGAGGGACACCCCAATCAGCCCCAGCATTTT,CASSEGHPNQPQHF
.,TRBJ1-4,TRBV18,.,TGTGCCAGCTCACCCCAAGACAATGAAAAACTGTTTTTT,CASSPQDNEKLFF
TRBD2,TRBJ2-7,TRBV15,.,TGTGCCACCAGCACCCGGACTAGCGGGAGGTTCCACGAGCAGTACTTC,CATSTRTSGRFHEQYF
TRBD1,TRBJ2-7,TRBV28,.,TGTGCCAGCAGTGGACAGGGGACCCACGAGCAGTACTTC,CASSGQGTHEQYF
.,TRBJ2-2,TRBV18,.,TGTGCCAGCTCACCACCGGGCGGGCCCAGCACCGGGGAGCTGTTTTTT,CASSPPGGPSTGELFF
.,TRBJ1-2,TRBV19,.,TGTGCCTCGACCGGGTGGGGCATGGGACCGGCTGGCTACACCTTC,CASTGWGMGPAGYTF
.,TRBJ2-3,TRBV7-8,.,TGTGCCAGCAGCTCGGACTTACGAGATACGCAGTATTTT,CASSSDLRDTQYF
.,TRBJ2-1,TRBV19,.,TGTGCCAGTAGACCGGGACTTAACAATGAGCAGTTCTTC,CASRPGLNNEQFF
.,TRBJ1-2,TRBV5-4,.,TGTGCCAGCAGCTTGGGGGGCCAGGGGTTGTACGGCTACACCTTC,CASSLGGQGLYGYTF
.,TRBJ2-1,TRBV4-2,once,TGTGCCAGCAAAGGAACCGGGGGCCTCTCCTACAATGAGCAGTTCTTC,CASKGTGGLSYNEQFF
.,TRBJ1-3,TRBV25-1,.,TGTGCCAGCAGCCGACAGCACTCTGGAAACACCATATATTTT,CASSRQHSGNTIYF
TRBD2,TRBJ2-7,TRBV2,.,TGTGCCAGCACTCTTGGTCTAGCGGGTGACGAGCAGTACTTC,CASTLGLAGDEQYF
TRBD1,TRBJ2-3,TRBV5-1,.,TGCGCCAGCAGCTCCCGGACAGGGGCGCGGGATACGCAGTATTTT,CASSSRTGARDTQYF
TRBD1,TRBJ1-4,TRBV7-2,.,TGTGCCAGCAGCACTAGGTCCGGGACAGCTGCAACTAATGAAAAACTGTTTTTT,CASSTRSGTAATNEKLFF
.,TRBJ2-3,TRBV29-1,.,TGCAGCGTTGATACTCCTCCAACGGCTACGCAGTATTTT,CSVDTPPTATQYF
TRBD1,TRBJ1-4,TRBV28,.,TGTGCCAGCAGGCTGGAACAGGGGGAACATGAAAAACTGTTTTTT,CASRLEQGEHEKLFF
.,TRBJ1-3,TRBV28,.,TGTGCCAGCACTACCGGAGACAGAAACACCATATATTTT,CASTTGDRNTIYF
.,TRBJ2-5,TRBV6-5,.,TGTGCCAGCAGTTACTCACCGCGAGGATTCCAAGAGACCCAGTACTTC,CASSYSPRGFQETQYF
.,TRBJ2-7,TRBV5-1,.,TGCGCCAGCAGCTTGCTCCGGAGCCCTTTCTACGAGCAGTACTTC,CASSLLRSPFYEQYF
TRBD2,TRBJ2-5,TRBV12-5,.,TGTGCTAGTGGGGGACTAGCGGGAGAGACCCAGTACTTC,CASGGLAGETQYF
.,TRBJ2-3,TRBV12-5,.,TGTGCTAGTGGTCTCGAGGGACAACCCACAGATACGCAGTATTTT,CASGLEGQPTDTQYF
.,TRBJ2-1,TRBV7-8,.,TGTGCCAGCAGCTTAGTGAGCGCGGGACGTTCGATTGAGCAGTTCTTC,CASSLVSAGRSIEQFF
.,TRBJ1-1,TRBV6-1,.,TGTGCCAGCAGTCCCCGGCGGGGGGGTACTTCTGAAGCTTTCTTT,CASSPRRGGTSEAFF
TRBD2,TRBJ2-3,TRBV30,.,TGTGCCTGGGGCCCAGGGACTAGCGGGAGAGGAACAGATACGCAGTATTTT,CAWGPGTSGRGTDTQYF
TRBD2,TRBJ2-1,TRBV5-4,.,TGTGCCAGCAGCAAGGGGACTAGCGGGGTTTACAATGAGCAGTTCTTC,CASSKGTSGVYNEQFF
.,TRBJ2-5,TRBV7-3,.,TGTGCCAGCAGCTTAAATGGGGTAGAAGAGACCCAGTACTTC,CASSLNGVEETQYF
TRBD1,TRBJ1-2,TRBV5-1,.,TGCGCCAGCAGCCAAAGAGGGACAGGTGTACATGGCTACACCTTC,CASSQRGTGVHGYTF
.,TRBJ2-1,TRBV6-5,.,TGTGCCAGCAGTTATAACCCTTTCCTGGCGGAGAATGAGCAGTTCTTC,CASSYNPFLAENEQFF
.,TRBJ2-7,TRBV7-9,.,TGTGCCAGCAGCTTAGGTCCAGGGAACGAGCAGTACTTC,CASSLGPGNEQYF
.,TRBJ2-7,TRBV25-1,.,TGTGCCAGCAGTCGGGACAGGGCTAGCGGGACTTCCTACGAGCAGTACTTC,CASSRDRASGTSYEQYF